The sequence of this T cell receptor (beta chain) was determined in a study of sequential checkpoint blockade in melanoma. Whole-study context: Randomization was 1:1 between first-line nivolumab→ipilimumab and ipilimumab→nivolumab. Each arm's sequence ended with maintenance nivolumab.

This sample's treatment: randomized to nivolumab then ipilimumab (arm A) or the reverse (arm B). DNA-damaging chemotherapy had not been given to any patient beforehand. PBMC sorting kept live CD3+CD8+ cells without CD19 or CD56. Some clones are missing from TCRdb's copy, which holds only in-frame ones; the method was immunoSEQ multiplex PCR. This repertoire shows about 8,400 clones, more than 75% found once; its top ten account for about 15%. This CDR3 comprises 14 residues. Germline trimming cut 4 bases from V and 7 bases from J; bases unmatched to any gene: 9. Germline lookup yields CDR1 SGDLS and CDR2 YYNGEE.

The genes are TRBV9 and TRBJ2-7; TRBD2 matches 9 bases. The receptor was isolated from a human donor with melanoma. Source: CD8+ T cells sorted from blood (inferred from file names), taken from a patient given nivolumab and ipilimumab in sequence. This CDR3 reads CASSWAGGPGEQYF. The DNA for the CDR3 is TGTGCCAGCAGCTGGGCGGGAGGGCCAGGGGAGCAGTACTTC.